The entry below describes one TCR beta chain. What it binds is unknown. The CDR3 spans 16 residues. Germline assignment: CDR1 MNHEY and CDR2 SMNVEV (reference sequence). Trimming took off 4 bases at V and 2 bases at J, with 14 bases between the two ends. This record comes from a study of cytomegalovirus exposure and HLA in healthy donors. For the study at large: Among the approximately 400 genotyped donors, 65% to 85% were placed in the Caucasian-associated ancestry cluster.

Amplification used 60 Vbeta primers and 13 Jbeta primers. TCRdb's table, derived via immunoSEQ multiplex PCR, lists solely in-frame clones and lacks some. The profile shows around 120,000 clones, 75% to 85% of them singletons. Study conclusions and caveats: Most TCR sequences showed up rarely, but some public TCRs showed up in many donors.

V usage is TRBV27 and J usage is TRBJ2-2; a possible D gene is TRBD1 (5 bases). The sequence came from a female donor in good health and CMV-seropositive. Specimen: PBMCs. Here the CDR3 DNA reads TGTGCCAGCAGTTCTCCAGGGTGGGGCAACACCGGGGAGCTGTTTTTT. This codes for CASSSPGWGNTGELFF.